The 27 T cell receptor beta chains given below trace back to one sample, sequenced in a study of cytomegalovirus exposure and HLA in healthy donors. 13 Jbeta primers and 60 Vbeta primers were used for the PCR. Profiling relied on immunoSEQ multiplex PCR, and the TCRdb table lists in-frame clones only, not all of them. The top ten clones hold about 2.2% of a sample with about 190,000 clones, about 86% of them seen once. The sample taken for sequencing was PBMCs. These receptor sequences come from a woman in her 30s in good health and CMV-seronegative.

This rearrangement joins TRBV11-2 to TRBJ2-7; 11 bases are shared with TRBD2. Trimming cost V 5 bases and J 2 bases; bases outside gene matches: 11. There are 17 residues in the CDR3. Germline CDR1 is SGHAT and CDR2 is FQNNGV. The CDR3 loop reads CASSPRASGGPPYEQYF. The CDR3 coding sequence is TGTGCCAGCAGCCCGCGAGCTAGCGGGGGGCCTCCCTACGAGCAGTACTTC.

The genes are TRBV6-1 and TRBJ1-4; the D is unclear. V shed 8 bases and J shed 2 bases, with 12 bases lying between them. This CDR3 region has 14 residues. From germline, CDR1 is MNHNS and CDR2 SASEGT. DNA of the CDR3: TGTGCCAGCGATCGGTCGATTACTAATGAAAAACTGTTTTTT. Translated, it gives CASDRSITNEKLFF.

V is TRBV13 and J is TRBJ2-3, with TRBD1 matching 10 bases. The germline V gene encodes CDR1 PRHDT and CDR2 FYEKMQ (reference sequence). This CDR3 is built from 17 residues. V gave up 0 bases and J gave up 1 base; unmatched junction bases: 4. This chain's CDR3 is CASSLGSGTGGTDTQYF. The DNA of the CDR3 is TGTGCCAGCAGCTTAGGGTCCGGGACAGGGGGCACAGATACGCAGTATTTT.

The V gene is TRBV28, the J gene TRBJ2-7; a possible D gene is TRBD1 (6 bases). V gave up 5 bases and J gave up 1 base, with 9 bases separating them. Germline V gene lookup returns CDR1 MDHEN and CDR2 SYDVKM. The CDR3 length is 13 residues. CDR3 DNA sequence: TGTGCCAGCAGTCCTCAGGGGTCCTACGAGCAGTACTTC. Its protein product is CASSPQGSYEQYF.

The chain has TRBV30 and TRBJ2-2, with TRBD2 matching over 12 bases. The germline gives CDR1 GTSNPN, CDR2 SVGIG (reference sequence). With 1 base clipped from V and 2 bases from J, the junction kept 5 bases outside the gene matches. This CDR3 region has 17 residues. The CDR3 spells CAWSDPGLAGNTGELFF. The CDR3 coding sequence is TGTGCCTGGAGTGACCCGGGACTAGCGGGTAACACCGGGGAGCTGTTTTTT.

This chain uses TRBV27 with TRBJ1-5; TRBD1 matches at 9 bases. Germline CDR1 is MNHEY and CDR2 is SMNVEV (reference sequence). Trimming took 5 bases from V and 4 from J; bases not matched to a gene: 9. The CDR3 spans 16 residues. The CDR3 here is CASSPYTGGWNQPQHF. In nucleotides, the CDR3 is TGTGCCAGCAGTCCTTATACAGGGGGCTGGAATCAGCCCCAGCATTTT.

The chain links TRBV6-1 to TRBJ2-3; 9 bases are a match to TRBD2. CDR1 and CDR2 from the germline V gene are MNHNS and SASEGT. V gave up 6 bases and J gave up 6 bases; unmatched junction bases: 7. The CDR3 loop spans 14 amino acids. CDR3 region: CASRPGLASDTQYF. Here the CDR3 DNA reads TGTGCCAGCAGACCGGGACTAGCTAGCGATACGCAGTATTTT.

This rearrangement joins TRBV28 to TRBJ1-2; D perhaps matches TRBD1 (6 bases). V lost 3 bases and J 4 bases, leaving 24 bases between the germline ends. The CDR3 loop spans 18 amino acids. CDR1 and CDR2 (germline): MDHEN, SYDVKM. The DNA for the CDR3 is TGTGCCAGCAGTTTTACAGACGCGCCCGGGACATCACTCTATGGCTACACCTTC. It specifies CASSFTDAPGTSLYGYTF.

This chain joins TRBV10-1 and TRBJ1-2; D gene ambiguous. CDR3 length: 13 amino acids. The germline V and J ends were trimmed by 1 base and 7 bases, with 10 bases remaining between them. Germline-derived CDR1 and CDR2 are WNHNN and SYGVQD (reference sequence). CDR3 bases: TGCGCCAGCAGTGAGTTTGAGGAGGGTGGCTACACCTTC. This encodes CASSEFEEGGYTF.

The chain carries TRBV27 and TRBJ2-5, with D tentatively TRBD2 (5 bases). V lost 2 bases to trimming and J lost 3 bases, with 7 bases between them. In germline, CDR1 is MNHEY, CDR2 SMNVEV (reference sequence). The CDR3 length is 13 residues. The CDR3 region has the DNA TGTGCCAGCAGTTTAGGAGCGGAAGAGACCCAGTACTTC. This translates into CASSLGAEETQYF.

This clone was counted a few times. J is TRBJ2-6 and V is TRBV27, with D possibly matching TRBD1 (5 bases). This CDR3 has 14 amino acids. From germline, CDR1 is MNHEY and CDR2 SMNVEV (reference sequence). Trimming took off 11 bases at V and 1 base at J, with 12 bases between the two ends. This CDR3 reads CASRRVSGANVLTF. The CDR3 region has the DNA TGTGCCTCACGCAGGGTATCTGGGGCCAACGTCCTGACTTTC.

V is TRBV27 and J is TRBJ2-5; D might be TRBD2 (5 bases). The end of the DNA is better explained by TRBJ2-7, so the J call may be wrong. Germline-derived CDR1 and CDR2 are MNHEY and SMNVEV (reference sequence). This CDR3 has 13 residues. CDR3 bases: TGTGCCAGCAGTTTCGGGATTCTCTACGAGCAGTACTTC. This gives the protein CASSFGILYEQYF.

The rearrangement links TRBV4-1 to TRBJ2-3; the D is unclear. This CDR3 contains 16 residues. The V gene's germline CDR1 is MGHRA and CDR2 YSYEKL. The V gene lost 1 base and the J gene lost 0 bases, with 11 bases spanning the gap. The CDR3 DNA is TGCGCCAGCAGCCAAGTTCTCGGTGCTAGCACAGATACGCAGTATTTT. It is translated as CASSQVLGASTDTQYF.

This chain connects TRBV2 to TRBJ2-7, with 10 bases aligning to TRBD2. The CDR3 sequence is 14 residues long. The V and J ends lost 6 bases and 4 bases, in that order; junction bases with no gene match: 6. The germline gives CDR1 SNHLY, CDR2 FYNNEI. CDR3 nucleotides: TGTGCCAGCAGCGAGCCTAGCGGGAGTTACGAGCAGTACTTC. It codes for CASSEPSGSYEQYF.

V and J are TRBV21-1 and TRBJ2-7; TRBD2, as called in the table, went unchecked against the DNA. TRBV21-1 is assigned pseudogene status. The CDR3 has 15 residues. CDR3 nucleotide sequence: TGTGCCAGCAGCAAAGTGGGTCGGGGTCGCTACGAGCAGTACTTC. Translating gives CASSKVGRGRYEQYF.

Here the CDR3 DNA reads TGTGCCAGCATTCCCCGGGACAGGGCTAATCAGCCCCAGCATTTT. Translated: CASIPRDRANQPQHF. The rearrangement uses TRBV6-1 and TRBJ1-5; 9 positions match TRBD1. Germline CDR1 reads MNHNS; CDR2 reads SASEGT. The CDR3 is made up of 15 amino acids. V lost 7 bases to trimming and J lost 4 bases; unmatched junction nucleotides: 8.

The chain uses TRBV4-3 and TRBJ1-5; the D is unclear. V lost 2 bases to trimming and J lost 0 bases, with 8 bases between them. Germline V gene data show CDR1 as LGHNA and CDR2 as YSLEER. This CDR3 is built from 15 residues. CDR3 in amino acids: CASSQWHYSNQPQHF. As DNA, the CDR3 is TGCGCCAGCAGCCAATGGCATTATAGCAATCAGCCCCAGCATTTT.

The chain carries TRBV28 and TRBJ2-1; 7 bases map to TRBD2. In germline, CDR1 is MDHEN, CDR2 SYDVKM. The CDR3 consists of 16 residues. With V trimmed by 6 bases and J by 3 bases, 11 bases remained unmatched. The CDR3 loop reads CASSNTGLTGYNEQFF. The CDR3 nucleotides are TGTGCCAGCAGCAACACGGGACTAACGGGCTACAATGAGCAGTTCTTC.

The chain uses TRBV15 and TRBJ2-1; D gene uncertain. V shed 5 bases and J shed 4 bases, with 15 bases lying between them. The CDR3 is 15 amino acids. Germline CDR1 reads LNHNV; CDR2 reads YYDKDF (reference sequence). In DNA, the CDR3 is TGTGCCACCAGCGAACCCCCGAGCCCTTACAATGAGCAGTTCTTC. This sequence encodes CATSEPPSPYNEQFF.

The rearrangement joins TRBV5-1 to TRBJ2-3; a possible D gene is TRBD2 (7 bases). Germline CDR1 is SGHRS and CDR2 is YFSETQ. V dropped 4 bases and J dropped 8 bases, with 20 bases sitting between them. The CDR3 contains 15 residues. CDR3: CASSPGGPAEGTQYF. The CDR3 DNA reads TGCGCCAGCAGCCCGGGGGGCCCAGCGGAGGGTACGCAGTATTTT. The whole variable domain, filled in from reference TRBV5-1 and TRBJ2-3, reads KAGVTQTPRYLIKTRGQQVTLSCSPISGHRSVSWYQQTPGQGLQFLFEYFSETQRNKGNFPGRFSGRQFSNSRSEMNVSTLELGDSALYLCASSPGGPAEGTQYFGPGTRLTVL.

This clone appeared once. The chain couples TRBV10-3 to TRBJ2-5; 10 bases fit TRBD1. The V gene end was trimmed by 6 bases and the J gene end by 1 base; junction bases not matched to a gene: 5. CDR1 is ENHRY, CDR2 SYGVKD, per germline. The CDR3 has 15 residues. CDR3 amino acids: CAIRGTGVGQETQYF. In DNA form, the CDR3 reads TGTGCCATCAGAGGGACAGGGGTTGGCCAAGAGACCCAGTACTTC.

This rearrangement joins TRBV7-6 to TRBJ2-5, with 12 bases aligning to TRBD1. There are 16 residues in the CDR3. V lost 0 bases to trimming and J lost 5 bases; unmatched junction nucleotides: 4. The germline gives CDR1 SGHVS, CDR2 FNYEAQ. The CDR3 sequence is CASSLAGTGGLETQYF. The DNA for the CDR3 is TGTGCCAGCAGCTTAGCGGGGACAGGGGGCTTGGAGACCCAGTACTTC.

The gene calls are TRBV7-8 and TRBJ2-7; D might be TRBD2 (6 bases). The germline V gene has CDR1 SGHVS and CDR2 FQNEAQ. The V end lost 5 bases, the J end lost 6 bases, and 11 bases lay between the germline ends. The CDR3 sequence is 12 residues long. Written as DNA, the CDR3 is TGTGCCAGCAGCCCATGGGGGGTCGAGCAGTACTTC. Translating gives CASSPWGVEQYF. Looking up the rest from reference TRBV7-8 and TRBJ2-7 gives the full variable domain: GAGVSQSPRYKVAKRGQDVALRCDPISGHVSLFWYQQALGQGPEFLTYFQNEAQLDKSGLPSDRFFAERPEGSVSTLKIQRTQQEDSAVYLCASSPWGVEQYFGPGTRLTVT.

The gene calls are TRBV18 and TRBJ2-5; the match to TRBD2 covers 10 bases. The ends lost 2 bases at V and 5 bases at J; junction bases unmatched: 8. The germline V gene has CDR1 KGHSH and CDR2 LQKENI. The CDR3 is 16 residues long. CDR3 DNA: TGTGCCAGCTCACCAACTTTAGCGGGAGGTGGTGAGACCCAGTACTTC. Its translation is CASSPTLAGGGETQYF.

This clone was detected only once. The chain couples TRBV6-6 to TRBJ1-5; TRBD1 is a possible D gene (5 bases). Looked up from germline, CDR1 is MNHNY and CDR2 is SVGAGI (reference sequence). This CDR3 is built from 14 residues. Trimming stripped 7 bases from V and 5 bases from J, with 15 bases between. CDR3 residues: CASTLYQTDQPQHF. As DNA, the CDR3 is TGTGCCAGCACCCTATATCAGACAGATCAGCCCCAGCATTTT.

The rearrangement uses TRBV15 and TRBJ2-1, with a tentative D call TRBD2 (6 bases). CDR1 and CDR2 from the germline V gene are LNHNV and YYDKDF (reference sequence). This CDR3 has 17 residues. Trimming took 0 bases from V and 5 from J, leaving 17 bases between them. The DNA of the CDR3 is TGTGCCACCAGCAGAGATCATACCGGGAGTGGCAACAATGAGCAGTTCTTC. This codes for CATSRDHTGSGNNEQFF.

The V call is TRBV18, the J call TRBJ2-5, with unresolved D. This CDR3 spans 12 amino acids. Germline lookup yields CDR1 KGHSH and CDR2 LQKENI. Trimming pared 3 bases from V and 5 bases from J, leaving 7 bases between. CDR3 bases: TGTGCCAGCTCACCCCCCGGGGAGACCCAGTACTTC. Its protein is CASSPPGETQYF.